The rows below give T cell receptor beta chains drawn from one sample of a study of blood T cell repertoires in COVID-19. Data came from immunoSEQ multiplex PCR; TCRdb stores just in-frame clones and leaves some out. The sample consists of roughly 160,000 clones, under 90% of them appearing once. The sample taken for sequencing was PBMCs or T cells enriched from blood (not recorded which). All receptors come from a man aged 45-60 years who had recovered from COVID-19. Both conserved end residues are trimmed from each CDR3.

>TRBV6-5
ASSPRLSGGPWQF
>TRBV4-2
ASSQDPSGGAHEQF
>TRBV7-9
ASSFGEIILNEKLF
>TRBV20-1
SASPQGQAAF
>TRBV6-5
ASRPIGAGNYGYT
>TRBV9
ASSPQTGNYGYT
>TRBV4-2
ASSPRERGGPDTQY
>TRBV4-2
ASSQAKTTGGRYGYT
>TRBV19
ASSIDRSRGTEAF
>TRBV9
ASSVSSGEGQPQH
>TRBV24-1
ATSGRTGGELF
>TRBV5-1
ASSRRDHEQF
>TRBV19
ASGRMGTGNTGELF
>TRBV7-8
ASSLAGTGNQPQH
>TRBV7-6
ASSLGGANEQF
>TRBV6-6
ASSYPGLGANYGYT
>TRBV9
ASSVGLGTGLSDTQY
>TRBV4-2
ASSQDPGGTDTQY
>TRBV2
ASTLFRDREDGYT
>TRBV7-2
ASRSSPQGNQPQH
>TRBV11-2
ASSSLVYGYT
>TRBV7-3
ASSLEANEQF
>TRBV11-3
ASSLGGTSAYNEQF
>TRBV4-1
ASSRVWQGKDEQY
>TRBV9
ASSPRGTGGNNEQF
>TRBV4-1
ASSQYVGQLPREGYT
>TRBV19
ASSPGTGGLEGAF
>TRBV27
ASSLATVNEQF
>TRBV7-7
ASSSQGMANEKLF
>TRBV5-4
ASSLAGSGANVLT
>TRBV9
ASSPFSGTQPGNTIY
>TRBV5-1
ASSLASQGLDYGYT
>TRBV30
AWSPGAGNEKLF
>TRBV28
ATKPQSANYGYT
>TRBV24-1
AINDRGTAGYT
>TRBV30
AWYRDRLTGELF
>TRBV6-6
ASNQGTTNEKLF
>TRBV5-1
ASSLASGGETQY
>TRBV27
ASRYQGWGTEAF
>TRBV28
ASSLSGYNEQF
>TRBV7-2
ASSLLNTGSPLH
>TRBV15
ATSRDLVEATSGNTIY
>TRBV11-2
ASSKGHSINTEAF
>TRBV9
ASSHRDRGQETQY
>TRBV9
ASSVSGEGNTIY
>TRBV15
ATSRANRGGTEAF